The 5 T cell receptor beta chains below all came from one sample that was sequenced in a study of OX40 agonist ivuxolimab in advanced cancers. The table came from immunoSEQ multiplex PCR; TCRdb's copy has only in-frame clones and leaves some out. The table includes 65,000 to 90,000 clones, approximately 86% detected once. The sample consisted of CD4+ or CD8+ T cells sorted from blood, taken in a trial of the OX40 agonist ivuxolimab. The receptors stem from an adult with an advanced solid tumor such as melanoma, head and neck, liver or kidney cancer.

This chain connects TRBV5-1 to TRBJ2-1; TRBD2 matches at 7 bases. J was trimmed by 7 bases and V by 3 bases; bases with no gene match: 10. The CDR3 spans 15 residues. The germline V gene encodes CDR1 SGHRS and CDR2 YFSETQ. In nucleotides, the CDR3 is TGCGCCAGCAGCTGGCTGGGGGAGGGGCAAAATGAGCAGTTCTTC. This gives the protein CASSWLGEGQNEQFF.

The CDR3 DNA is TGCAGCGTTGTATCCGGGACCGAAGACAAAGCTTTCTTT. The encoded protein is CSVVSGTEDKAFF. The V and J genes are TRBV29-1 and TRBJ1-1; D perhaps matches TRBD1 (5 bases). Germline V gene lookup returns CDR1 SQVTM and CDR2 ANQGSEA. V was shortened by 4 bases and J by 9 bases, with 18 bases between the two germline ends. This CDR3 contains 13 residues.

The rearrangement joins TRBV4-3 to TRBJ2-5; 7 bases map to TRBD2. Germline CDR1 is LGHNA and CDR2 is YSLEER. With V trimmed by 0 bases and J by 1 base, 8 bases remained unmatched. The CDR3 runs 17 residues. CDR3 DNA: TGCGCCAGCAGCCAAGAGGCCCCAGGGAGGGCCCAAGAGACCCAGTACTTC. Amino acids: CASSQEAPGRAQETQYF.

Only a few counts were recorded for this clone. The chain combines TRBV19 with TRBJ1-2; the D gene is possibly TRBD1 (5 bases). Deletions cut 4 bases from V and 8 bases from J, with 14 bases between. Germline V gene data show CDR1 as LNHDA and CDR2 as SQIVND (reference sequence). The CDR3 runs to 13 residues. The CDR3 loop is CASSTGIGQGYTF. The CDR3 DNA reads TGTGCCAGTAGTACAGGGATCGGCCAAGGCTACACCTTC.

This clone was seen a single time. The CDR3 DNA is TGTGCCAGCAGTCTAGAAAACACCGGGGAGCTGTTTTTT. Translating it yields CASSLENTGELFF. The chain uses TRBV6-1 and TRBJ2-2, with D unclear. V was cut by 5 bases and J by 2 bases, with 6 bases left in between. The CDR3 has 13 amino acids. The germline gives CDR1 MNHNS, CDR2 SASEGT.